Here is one T cell receptor (beta chain) with its context. Its target is unknown. A read error may produce the germline difference seen at one junction end. The record originates from a study of cytomegalovirus exposure and HLA in healthy donors. At the level of the study: Sequencing of some 200 million T cells in an earlier analysis found 100 million to 140 million unique TCR beta sequences.

The PCR contained 60 Vbeta and 13 Jbeta primers. The method was immunoSEQ multiplex PCR; TCRdb's version includes in-frame clones alone and lacks a portion of them. The sample records under 120,000 clones, approximately 80% being singletons. The study's findings and limits: Relative to equally common others, HLA-associated TCR beta chains showed greater clonal expansion in a later analysis.

The germline gives CDR1 MNHNS, CDR2 SASEGT. CDR3 length equals 16 residues. All donors participated as healthy donors of bone marrow. V and J are TRBV6-1 and TRBJ1-2, with TRBD1 matching over 7 bases. Source material: PBMCs. This TCR was recovered from a female donor in good health and CMV-seropositive. CDR3 nucleotides: TGTACCAGCAGTGCCCGGGACAGCGGGTGGGACTATGGCTACACCTTC. Translating gives CTSSARDSGWDYGYTF.